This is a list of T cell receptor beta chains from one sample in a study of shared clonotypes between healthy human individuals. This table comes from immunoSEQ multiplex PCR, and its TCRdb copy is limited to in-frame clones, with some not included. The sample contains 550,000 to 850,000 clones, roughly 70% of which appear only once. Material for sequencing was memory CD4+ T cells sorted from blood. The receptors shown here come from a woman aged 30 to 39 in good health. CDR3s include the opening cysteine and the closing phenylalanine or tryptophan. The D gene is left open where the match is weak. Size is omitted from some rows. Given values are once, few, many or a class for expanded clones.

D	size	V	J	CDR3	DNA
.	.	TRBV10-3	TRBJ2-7	CAISEQGVPYEQYF	TGTGCCATCAGTGAACAGGGAGTCCCCTACGAGCAGTACTTC
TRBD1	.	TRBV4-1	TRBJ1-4	CASSQGAGGEKLFF	TGCGCCAGCAGCCAAGGGGCAGGGGGTGAAAAACTGTTTTTT
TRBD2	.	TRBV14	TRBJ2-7	CASSRGGRAYEQYF	TGTGCCAGCAGCCGGGGCGGGAGGGCCTACGAGCAGTACTTC
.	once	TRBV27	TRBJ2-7	CASSLAESSYEQYF	TGTGCCAGCAGTTTGGCGGAAAGCTCCTACGAGCAGTACTTC
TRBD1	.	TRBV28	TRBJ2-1	CASSQGVNEQFF	TGTGCCAGCAGCCAGGGGGTAAATGAGCAGTTCTTC
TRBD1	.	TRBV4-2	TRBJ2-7	CASSQEWTGEFYEQYF	TGTGCCAGCAGCCAAGAGTGGACAGGGGAATTCTACGAGCAGTACTTC
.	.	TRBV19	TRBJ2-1	CASKEGGNYNEQFF	TGTGCCAGTAAAGAGGGAGGCAACTACAATGAGCAGTTCTTC
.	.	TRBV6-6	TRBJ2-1	CASSAWAGDNEQFF	TGTGCCAGCAGCGCTTGGGCGGGTGACAATGAGCAGTTCTTC
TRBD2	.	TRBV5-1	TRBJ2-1	CASTLAGGYNEQFF	TGCGCCAGCACCTTAGCGGGAGGGTACAATGAGCAGTTCTTC
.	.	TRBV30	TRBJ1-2	CAWSRRSDSPNYGYTF	TGTGCCTGGAGCAGGAGATCAGACTCCCCCAACTATGGCTACACCTTC
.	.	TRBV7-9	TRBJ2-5	CASSLSGTQETQYF	TGTGCCAGCAGCTTATCAGGGACCCAAGAGACCCAGTACTTC
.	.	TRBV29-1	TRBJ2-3	CSVDSGTDTQYF	TGCAGCGTTGACAGTGGCACAGATACGCAGTATTTT
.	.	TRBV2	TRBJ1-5	CASSENSGNQPQHF	TGTGCCAGCAGTGAAAACAGTGGGAATCAGCCCCAGCATTTT
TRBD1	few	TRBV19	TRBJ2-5	CASRIDRGGETQYF	TGTGCCAGTAGGATTGACAGGGGTGGTGAGACCCAGTACTTC
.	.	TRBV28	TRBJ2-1	CASSSPGRSGLARMNEQFF	TGTGCCAGCAGTTCCCCCGGCCGGAGTGGGCTAGCGAGAATGAATGAGCAGTTCTTC
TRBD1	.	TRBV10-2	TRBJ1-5	CASSDRGRNQPQHF	TGCGCCAGCTCCGACAGGGGGCGTAATCAGCCCCAGCATTTT
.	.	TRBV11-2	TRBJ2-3	CASSRQWSSTDTQYF	TGTGCCAGCAGCCGGCAGTGGAGTAGCACAGATACGCAGTATTTT
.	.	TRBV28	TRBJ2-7	CASREVLGGIEEQYF	TGTGCCAGCAGGGAGGTGCTAGGAGGAATCGAGGAGCAGTACTTC
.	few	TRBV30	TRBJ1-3	CACGHYSGNTIYF	TGTGCCTGTGGCCATTACTCTGGAAACACCATATATTTT
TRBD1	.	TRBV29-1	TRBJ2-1	CSVVRDRGLVEQFF	TGCAGCGTCGTCCGGGACAGGGGGCTAGTGGAACAGTTCTTC
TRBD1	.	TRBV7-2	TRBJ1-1	CASSLTGGSGTEAFF	TGTGCCAGCAGCTTAACAGGGGGATCGGGCACTGAAGCTTTCTTT
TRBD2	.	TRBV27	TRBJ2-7	CASSLLGLAAYEQYF	TGTGCCAGCAGTTTACTGGGACTAGCGGCCTACGAGCAGTACTTC
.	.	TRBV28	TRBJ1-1	CASSTTFEAFF	TGTGCCAGCAGTACCACTTTCGAAGCTTTCTTT
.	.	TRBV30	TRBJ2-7	CAWRDFPRSYEQYF	TGTGCCTGGAGGGACTTCCCGAGGTCCTACGAGCAGTACTTC
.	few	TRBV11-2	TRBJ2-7	CASSLDILNPSEVQYF	TGTGCCAGCAGCTTAGATATTTTGAACCCCTCGGAGGTGCAGTACTTC
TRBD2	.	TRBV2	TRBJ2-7	CASRKGLLAGGPNEQYF	TGTGCCAGCAGGAAGGGGTTACTAGCGGGAGGGCCAAACGAGCAGTACTTC
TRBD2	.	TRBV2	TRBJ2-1	CASTPGTSGRAKRYNEQFF	TGTGCCAGCACGCCAGGGACTAGCGGGAGGGCCAAACGTTACAATGAGCAGTTCTTC
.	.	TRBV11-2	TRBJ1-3	CASSGDGGGNTIYF	TGTGCCAGCAGCGGAGACGGAGGAGGGAACACCATATATTTT
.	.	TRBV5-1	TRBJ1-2	CASSFDDSRLYGYTF	TGCGCCAGCAGCTTCGACGACAGCAGACTCTATGGCTACACCTTC
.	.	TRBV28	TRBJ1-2	CASSQTSGGTYGYTF	TGTGCCAGCAGTCAAACCTCCGGGGGAACCTATGGCTACACCTTC
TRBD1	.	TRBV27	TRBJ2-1	CASGGRDRGFIEQFF	TGTGCCAGCGGAGGACGGGACAGGGGGTTTATTGAGCAGTTCTTC
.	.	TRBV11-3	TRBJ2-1	CASSFFGGNEQFF	TGTGCCAGCAGCTTTTTTGGGGGCAATGAGCAGTTCTTC
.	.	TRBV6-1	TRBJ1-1	CASSDPGRPSDTEAFF	TGTGCCAGCAGTGACCCGGGACGCCCCTCGGACACTGAAGCTTTCTTT
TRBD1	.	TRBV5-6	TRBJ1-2	CASSTGTAGHAGYTF	TGTGCCAGCAGCACCGGGACAGCGGGACATGCTGGCTACACCTTC
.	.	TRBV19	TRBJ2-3	CASSSASPGLIFPDTQYF	TGTGCCAGTAGTTCCGCATCCCCGGGACTCATCTTCCCAGATACGCAGTATTTT
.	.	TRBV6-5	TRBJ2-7	CASSYVLYEQYF	TGTGCCAGCAGTTACGTCCTCTACGAGCAGTACTTC
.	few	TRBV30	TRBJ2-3	CAWRREGTDTQYF	TGTGCCTGGAGGAGGGAAGGCACAGATACGCAGTATTTT
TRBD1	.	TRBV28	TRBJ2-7	CASRADRGEQYF	TGTGCCAGCAGGGCGGACAGGGGGGAGCAGTACTTC
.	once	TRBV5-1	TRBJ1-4	CASSPGQSYNEKLFF	TGCGCCAGCAGCCCAGGACAGTCCTATAATGAAAAACTGTTTTTT
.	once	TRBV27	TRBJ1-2	CASSLYRDYGYTF	TGTGCCAGCAGTTTATACAGGGACTATGGCTACACCTTC